This T cell receptor (beta chain) was recorded in a study of shared clonotypes between healthy human individuals. Over several immunoSEQ plates, each subset's genomic DNA was distributed in even portions. Using immunoSEQ multiplex PCR, the repertoire was profiled, and TCRdb retains in-frame clones only, with some absent. The sample carries roughly 500,000 clones, 75% to 85% recorded once. The CDR3 extends over 14 amino acids. The germline V gene encodes CDR1 SGHNT and CDR2 YYREEE (reference sequence). V shed 5 bases and J shed 0 bases, with 10 bases lying between them. The source is a woman between 40 and 55 years old in good health. Some clones in this sample may be carry-over from other donors' samples. The sequencing sample was made of PBMCs. The genes are TRBV5-4 and TRBJ2-3; D gene unclear. The CDR3 here is CASRPDQSTDTQYF. In DNA form, the CDR3 reads TGTGCCAGCAGACCGGACCAGAGCACAGATACGCAGTATTTT.